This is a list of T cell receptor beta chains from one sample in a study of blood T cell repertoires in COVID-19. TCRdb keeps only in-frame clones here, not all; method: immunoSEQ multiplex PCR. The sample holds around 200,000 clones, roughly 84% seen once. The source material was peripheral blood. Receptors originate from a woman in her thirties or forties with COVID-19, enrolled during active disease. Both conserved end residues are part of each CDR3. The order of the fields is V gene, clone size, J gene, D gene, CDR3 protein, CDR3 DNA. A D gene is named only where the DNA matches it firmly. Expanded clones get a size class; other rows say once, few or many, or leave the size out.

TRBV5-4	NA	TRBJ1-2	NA	CASSLAGQQGYGYTF	TGTGCCAGCAGCTTGGCCGGTCAGCAGGGGTATGGCTACACCTTC
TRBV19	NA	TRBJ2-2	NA	CASTGWERNTGELFF	TGTGCCAGTACCGGTTGGGAGAGGAACACCGGGGAGCTGTTTTTT
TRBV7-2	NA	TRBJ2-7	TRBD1	CASSSLPGQGYEQYF	TGTGCCAGCAGCTCTTTACCGGGACAGGGCTACGAGCAGTACTTC
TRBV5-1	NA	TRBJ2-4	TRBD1	CASSLGQGASIAKNIQYF	TGCGCCAGCAGCTTGGGACAGGGGGCTTCTATAGCCAAAAACATTCAGTACTTC
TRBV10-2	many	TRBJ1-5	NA	CASSAGSGQPQHF	TGCGCCAGCAGTGCAGGGTCGGGTCAGCCCCAGCATTTT
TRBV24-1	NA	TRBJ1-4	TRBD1	CATSDPRTGTEKLFF	TGTGCCACCAGTGACCCCCGGACAGGGACTGAAAAACTGTTTTTT
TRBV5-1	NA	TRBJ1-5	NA	CASSFSRGLSNQPQHF	TGCGCCAGCAGCTTCTCTAGGGGCCTTAGCAATCAGCCCCAGCATTTT
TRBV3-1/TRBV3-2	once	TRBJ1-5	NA	CASSHAPGGNQPQHF	TGTGCCAGCAGCCATGCCCCCGGGGGTAATCAGCCCCAGCATTTT
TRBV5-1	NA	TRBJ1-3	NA	CASSPAGGGNTIYF	TGCGCCAGCAGCCCCGCCGGGGGGGGAAACACCATATATTTT
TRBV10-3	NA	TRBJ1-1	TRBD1	CAIRVNRGGTEAFF	TGTGCCATCAGGGTTAACAGGGGTGGCACTGAAGCTTTCTTT
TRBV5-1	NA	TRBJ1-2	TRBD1	CASSLVSSRGLPTYGYTF	TGCGCCAGCAGCTTAGTATCTTCGAGGGGGCTCCCTACCTATGGCTACACCTTC
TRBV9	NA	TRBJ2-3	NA	CASSVGGRVTADTQYF	TGTGCCAGCAGCGTGGGAGGACGAGTAACGGCTGATACGCAGTATTTT
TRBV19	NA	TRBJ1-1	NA	CASSPRWPEAFF	TGTGCCAGTAGTCCGAGGTGGCCTGAAGCTTTCTTT
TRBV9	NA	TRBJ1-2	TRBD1	CASSGEQGAEGYTF	TGTGCCAGCAGCGGAGAACAGGGGGCGGAGGGCTACACCTTC
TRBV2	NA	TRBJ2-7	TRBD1	CASSDPGQGERRYEQYF	TGTGCCAGCAGTGATCCGGGACAGGGTGAGAGGAGGTACGAGCAGTACTTC
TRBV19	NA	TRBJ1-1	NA	CASSIRAEAFF	TGTGCCAGTAGTATCCGGGCTGAAGCTTTCTTT
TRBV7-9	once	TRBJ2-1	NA	CASSLASQGSYNEQFF	TGTGCCAGCAGCTTAGCAAGTCAGGGGTCGTACAATGAGCAGTTCTTC
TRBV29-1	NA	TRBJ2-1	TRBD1	CIATGGYNEQFF	TGCATCGCGACAGGGGGCTACAATGAGCAGTTCTTC
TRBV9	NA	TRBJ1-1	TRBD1	CASSVPPTGGLTEAFF	TGTGCCAGCAGCGTCCCCCCGACAGGGGGTTTGACTGAAGCTTTCTTT
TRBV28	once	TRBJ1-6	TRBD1	CASSSRTGSNNSPLHF	TGTGCCAGCAGTTCAAGGACAGGGAGTAATAATTCACCCCTCCACTTT
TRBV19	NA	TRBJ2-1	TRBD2	CASSRLAGGPSEQFF	TGTGCCAGTAGCCGACTAGCGGGGGGGCCCTCGGAGCAGTTCTTC
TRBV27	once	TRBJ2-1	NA	CASSFGGSSYNEQFF	TGTGCCAGCAGTTTCGGCGGAAGCTCCTACAATGAGCAGTTCTTC
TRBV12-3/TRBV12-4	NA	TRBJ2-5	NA	CASSFGKEYF	TGTGCCAGCAGTTTCGGGAAGGAGTACTTC
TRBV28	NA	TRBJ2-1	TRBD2	CASSYGLAEARQFF	TGTGCCAGCAGTTACGGACTAGCGGAGGCAAGGCAGTTCTTC
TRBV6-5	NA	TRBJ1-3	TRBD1	CASSLDRSSGNTIYF	TGTGCCAGCAGTCTGGACAGGAGCTCTGGAAACACCATATATTTT
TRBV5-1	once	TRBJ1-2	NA	CASSYHRVGYGYTF	TGCGCCAGCAGCTACCACAGGGTTGGCTATGGCTACACCTTC
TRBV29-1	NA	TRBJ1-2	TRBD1	CSVEDRGVYGYTF	TGCAGCGTCGAGGACAGGGGAGTCTATGGCTACACCTTC
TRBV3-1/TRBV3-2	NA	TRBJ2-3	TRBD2	CASSQKASGVRDTQYF	TGTGCCAGCAGCCAAAAGGCTAGCGGGGTGAGGGATACGCAGTATTTT
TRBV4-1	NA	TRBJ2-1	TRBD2	CASSRAGGPDNEQFF	TGCGCCAGCAGCCGAGCGGGGGGCCCCGACAATGAGCAGTTCTTC
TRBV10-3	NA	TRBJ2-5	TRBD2	CAISDPLAGGTARETQYF	TGTGCCATCAGTGATCCACTAGCGGGGGGGACCGCCAGGGAGACCCAGTACTTC
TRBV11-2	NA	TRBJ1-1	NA	CASSLQTGLNTEAFF	TGTGCCAGCAGCTTGCAAACAGGGTTGAACACTGAAGCTTTCTTT
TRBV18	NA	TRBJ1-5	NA	CASSRNNRAAQPQHF	TGTGCCAGCTCACGGAACAACAGGGCCGCTCAGCCCCAGCATTTT
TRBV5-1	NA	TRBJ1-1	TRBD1	CASSLGQGYTEAFF	TGCGCCAGCAGCTTAGGACAGGGTTACACTGAAGCTTTCTTT
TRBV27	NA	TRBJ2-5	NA	CASSMGLVIGETQYF	TGTGCCAGCAGTATGGGACTCGTTATAGGAGAGACCCAGTACTTC
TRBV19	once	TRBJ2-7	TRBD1	CASHPGTGGYEQYF	TGTGCCAGCCACCCCGGGACAGGGGGCTACGAGCAGTACTTC
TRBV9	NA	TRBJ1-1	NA	CASSVDSQNTEAFF	TGTGCCAGCAGCGTAGACAGCCAGAACACTGAAGCTTTCTTT
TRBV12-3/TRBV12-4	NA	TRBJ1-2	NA	CASSLRSENGYTF	TGTGCCAGCAGTTTGAGGTCTGAAAATGGCTACACCTTC
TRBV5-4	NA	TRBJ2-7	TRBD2	CASSPGLAGKSSYEQYF	TGTGCCAGCAGCCCCGGACTAGCGGGGAAAAGCTCCTACGAGCAGTACTTC
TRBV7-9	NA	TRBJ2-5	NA	CASSFGRGPERETQYF	TGTGCCAGCAGCTTCGGAAGAGGGCCGGAGCGGGAGACCCAGTACTTC
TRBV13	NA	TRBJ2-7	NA	CASSLANVGYEQYF	TGTGCCAGCAGCTTAGCTAATGTTGGTTACGAGCAGTACTTC
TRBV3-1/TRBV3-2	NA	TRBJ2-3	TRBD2	CASSQVYIGGGIFDSPTDTQYF	TGTGCCAGCAGCCAAGTTTATATTGGCGGGGGGATCTTCGATTCTCCCACAGATACGCAGTATTTT
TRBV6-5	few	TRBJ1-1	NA	CASSKMGGPEAFF	TGTGCCAGCAGCAAGATGGGGGGGCCTGAAGCTTTCTTT
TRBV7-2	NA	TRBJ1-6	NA	CASSFGRQARYNSPLHF	TGTGCCAGCAGCTTCGGACGACAGGCCCGCTATAATTCACCCCTCCACTTT
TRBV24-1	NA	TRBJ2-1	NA	CATRPGVSNEQFF	TGTGCCACCAGACCGGGGGTTTCCAATGAGCAGTTCTTC
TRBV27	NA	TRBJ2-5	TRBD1	CASRRTGGAETQYF	TGTGCCAGCAGACGGACAGGGGGGGCAGAGACCCAGTACTTC
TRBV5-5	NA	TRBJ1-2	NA	CASSLAGRGQGYTF	TGTGCCAGCAGCTTGGCAGGTCGAGGGCAGGGCTACACCTTC
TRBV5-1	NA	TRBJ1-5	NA	CASSPTVSQPQHF	TGCGCCAGCAGCCCAACTGTTAGTCAGCCCCAGCATTTT
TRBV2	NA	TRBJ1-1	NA	CASRPQTEAFF	TGTGCCAGCAGACCCCAGACTGAAGCTTTCTTT
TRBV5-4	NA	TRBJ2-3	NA	CASSLVQGADTQYF	TGTGCCAGCAGCTTGGTCCAGGGCGCAGATACGCAGTATTTT
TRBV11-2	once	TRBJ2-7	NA	CASSLGQTYEQYF	TGTGCCAGCAGCTTAGGCCAGACCTACGAGCAGTACTTC
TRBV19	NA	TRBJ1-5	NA	CASREGGWNQPQHF	TGTGCCAGTAGGGAGGGAGGCTGGAATCAGCCCCAGCATTTT
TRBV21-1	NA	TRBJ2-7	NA	CARRDGGGFYEQYF	TGTGCCAGACGGGATGGCGGGGGGTTCTACGAGCAGTACTTC
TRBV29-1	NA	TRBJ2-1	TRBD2	CSVDGAGVYNEQFF	TGCAGCGTTGATGGCGCGGGGGTATACAATGAGCAGTTCTTC
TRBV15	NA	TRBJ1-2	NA	CATSGEGMDSYGYTF	TGTGCCACTAGCGGGGAGGGAATGGATTCCTATGGCTACACCTTC
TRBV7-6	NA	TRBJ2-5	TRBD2	CASSLGPLAGVQETQYF	TGTGCCAGCAGCTTAGGGCCTTTAGCGGGGGTCCAAGAGACCCAGTACTTC